This passage covers 4 T cell receptor beta chains from one sample sequenced in a study of cytomegalovirus exposure and HLA in healthy donors. PCR involved 60 Vbeta and 13 Jbeta primers. Here immunoSEQ multiplex PCR was the method, and the copy in TCRdb shows in-frame clones only, minus some. Of about 170,000 clones listed, over 75% were seen once; the top ten hold 1%. The specimen was PBMCs. The receptors shown here come from a woman between 50 and 59 years old in good health and CMV-seropositive.

The V gene is TRBV5-1, the J gene TRBJ2-7, with D possibly being TRBD1 (6 bases). The CDR3 runs to 15 residues. The germline V gene encodes CDR1 SGHRS and CDR2 YFSETQ. Trimming took 4 bases from V and 0 from J, leaving 14 bases between them. The chain's CDR3 is CASSKQGFGSYEQYF. CDR3 bases: TGCGCCAGCAGCAAACAGGGATTCGGCTCCTACGAGCAGTACTTC.

The chain is built from TRBV19 and TRBJ2-7; 7 positions agree with TRBD1. V shed 5 bases, J shed 5 bases, and the junction held 6 bases outside the gene matches. The CDR3 length is 13 residues. Germline CDR1 LNHDA, CDR2 SQIVND (reference sequence). The CDR3 sequence is CASSRDRRNEQYF. As DNA, the CDR3 is TGTGCCAGTAGTCGGGACAGAAGGAACGAGCAGTACTTC.

This clone was detected only a few times. The chain combines TRBV7-9 with TRBJ1-4; D unresolved. Germline CDR1 and CDR2: SEHNR and FQNEAQ (reference sequence). The V gene lost 1 base and the J gene lost 11 bases, with 8 bases spanning the gap. This CDR3 is built from 12 residues. The CDR3 coding sequence is TGTGCCAGCAGCTTAGAAGGAGGGAAACTGTTTTTT. This encodes CASSLEGGKLFF. The variable domain in full, with the rest retrieved from reference TRBV7-9 and TRBJ1-4, is DTGVSQNPRHKITKRGQNVTFRCDPISEHNRLYWYRQTLGQGPEFLTYFQNEAQLEKSRLLSDRFSAERPKGSFSTLEIQRTEQGDSAMYLCASSLEGGKLFFGSGTQLSVL.

V usage is TRBV7-9 and J usage is TRBJ1-4; maybe TRBD1 (5 bases). V was trimmed by 2 bases and J by 5 bases, leaving 12 bases between them. CDR1 is SEHNR, CDR2 FQNEAQ, per germline (reference sequence). This CDR3 is built from 15 residues. In DNA form, the CDR3 reads TGTGCCAGCAGCTTAAGTCTCCCAGGGAATGAAAAACTGTTTTTT. Translation gives CASSLSLPGNEKLFF.